This T cell receptor (beta chain) appears in the sequencing data of a study of control samples from healthy donors and cancer patients. The assay was immunoSEQ multiplex PCR, and TCRdb's table has in-frame clones only and misses some. The repertoire holds some 74,000 clones, approximately 94% seen once, with approximately 2.5% in the top ten. The V end was cut by 5 bases, the J end by 5 bases, with 10 bases between. The CDR3 spans 13 residues. The germline gives CDR1 MNHEY, CDR2 SVGAGI. This chain connects TRBV6-5 to TRBJ2-1; D ambiguous. The receptor's source is a woman between 25 and 40 years old in good health. The sequencing input was blood. The CDR3 bases are TGTGCCAGCAGTCTCACAGCTAACAATGAGCAGTTCTTC. Its translation: CASSLTANNEQFF.